Below, 9 T cell receptor beta chains from the same sample are listed, as sequenced in a study of human T cells and chemical hapten exposure (dated by TCRdb to the early 2020s). Read against the paper, the sample's time point label means: patch test 2, 6 weeks after DPC sensitization. The treatment or condition tag for this specimen amounts to: therapeutic diphenylcyclopropenone sensitization with weekly scalp DPC. The library was obtained by RACE. Sequencing was carried out with a NextSeq 500. TCRdb trimmed the raw reads at Q25, called clones with MiXCR and kept productive beta chains. A single entry per CDR3 protein holds the most common genes and DNA from its merged rows. The table for this sample lists about 100,000 distinct CDR3 sequences; over 10% of them were counted only once. The ten largest account for 2.5% to 4% of the sample. Source: whole blood, taken in connection with sensitization to the hapten diphenylcyclopropenone (DPC). The receptors shown here come from a woman aged 35 to 49 with alopecia areata. Some clones in this sample may be carry-over from other donors' samples.

In this sample, this clonotype turned up a few times. DNA of the CDR3: TGTGCCAGCAGCTTAGGGACAGGGACCTACGAGCAGTACTTC. It translates to CASSLGTGTYEQYF. The rearrangement links TRBV7-9 to TRBJ2-7; 8 bases line up with TRBD1. V was clipped by 1 base and J by 2 bases; unmatched bases: 1. Germline CDR1 reads SEHNR; CDR2 reads FQNEAQ (reference sequence). The CDR3 sequence is 14 residues long.

This clonotype was recorded many times. This chain joins TRBV10-3 and TRBJ2-7, with 8 bases aligning to TRBD1. Germline CDR1 and CDR2: ENHRY and SYGVKD. After removal of 7 bases from V and 4 bases from J, the junction contained 6 bases not matched to a gene. CDR3 length: 13 residues. The CDR3 region has the DNA TGTGCCATCAAGCCGGGACAGGCTTACGAGCAGTACTTC. Amino acid sequence: CAIKPGQAYEQYF.

This clonotype was seen at least ten times. The V call is TRBV3-1, the J call TRBJ2-3; TRBD2 matches at 12 bases. The CDR3 spans 17 residues. The trim removed 0 bases at V and 10 bases at J, leaving 11 bases unmatched. The germline V gene has CDR1 LGHDT and CDR2 YNNKEL (reference sequence). CDR3 DNA: TGTGCCAGCAGCCAAGAGACTAGCGGGGGCCCCGGGCTTGCGCAGTATTTT. It translates to CASSQETSGGPGLAQYF.

Ten or more counts support this clonotype. The chain joins TRBV7-8 to TRBJ1-6; D gene uncertain. The CDR3 runs to 15 residues. CDR1 SGHVS and CDR2 FQNEAQ come from the germline V gene. With 7 bases removed from V and 8 bases from J, the gap between germline ends came to 18 bases. The CDR3 is CASTPSAWAYSPLHF. The CDR3 DNA follows: TGTGCCAGCACCCCGAGCGCGTGGGCGTATTCACCCCTCCACTTT.

In its sample, this clonotype was seen many times. V and J are TRBV20-1 and TRBJ1-6; the match to TRBD1 covers 7 bases. V gave up 6 bases and J gave up 7 bases; unmatched junction bases: 12. Germline values: CDR1 DFQATT, CDR2 SNEGSKA (reference sequence). This CDR3 contains 15 residues. The CDR3 DNA sequence: TGCAGTGCCGTACCTATGACAGGGAAAAATTCACCCCTCCACTTT. It codes for CSAVPMTGKNSPLHF.

This clonotype was counted between two and nine times. The CDR3 loop is CASSLEREGPYNEQFF. CDR3 DNA sequence: TGTGCCAGCAGCCTTGAACGGGAGGGCCCGTACAATGAGCAGTTCTTC. V gene TRBV21-1 combines with J gene TRBJ2-1; TRBD2, the D gene given by the table, was not confirmed from the DNA. TRBV21-1 is a pseudogene. The CDR3 consists of 16 residues.

The chain has TRBV12-3 or TRBV12-4 and TRBJ2-1; possible D gene TRBD2, 6 bases. Trimming removed 6 bases at V and 4 bases at J, with 10 bases between. The CDR3 contains 13 residues. The CDR3 spells CASRTGLYNEQFF. The CDR3 DNA reads TGTGCCAGCAGGACGGGACTGTACAATGAGCAGTTCTTC.

In this sample, this clonotype turned up a few times. The rearrangement uses TRBV6-5 and TRBJ2-1; D may be TRBD1 or TRBD2 (5 bases each). CDR1 and CDR2 from the germline V gene are MNHEY and SVGAGI. Trimming cost V 2 bases and J 14 bases, with 10 bases left between them. The CDR3 has 11 residues. CDR3 DNA sequence: TGTGCCAGCAGTTACGAGGGGAGAGAGTTCTTC. Protein: CASSYEGREFF.

This clonotype has just a few counts. The chain employs TRBV12-3 or TRBV12-4 and TRBJ1-1, with 7 nucleotides matching TRBD1. V was pared by 5 bases and J by 4 bases, with 7 bases of the junction left unmatched. The CDR3 sequence is 14 residues long. The chain's CDR3 is CASSPRQGGTEAFF. Here the CDR3 DNA reads TGTGCCAGCAGTCCCCGACAGGGTGGCACTGAAGCTTTCTTT.